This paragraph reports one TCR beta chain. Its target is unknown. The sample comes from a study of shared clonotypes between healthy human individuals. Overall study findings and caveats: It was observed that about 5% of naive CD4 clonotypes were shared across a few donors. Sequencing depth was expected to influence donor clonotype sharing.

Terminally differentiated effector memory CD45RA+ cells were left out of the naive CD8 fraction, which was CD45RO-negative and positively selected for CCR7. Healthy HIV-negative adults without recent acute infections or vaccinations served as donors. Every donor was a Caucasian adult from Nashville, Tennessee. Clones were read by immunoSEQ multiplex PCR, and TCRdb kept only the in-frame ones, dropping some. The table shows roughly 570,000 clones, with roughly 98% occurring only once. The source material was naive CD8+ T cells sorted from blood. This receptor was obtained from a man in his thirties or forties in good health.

CDR3 protein: CASSYSQGQNIQYF. CDR3 nucleotides: TGTGCCAGCAGTTACTCTCAGGGGCAAAACATTCAGTACTTC. The V and J genes are TRBV6-5 and TRBJ2-4; maybe TRBD1 (6 bases). The V gene's germline CDR1 is MNHEY and CDR2 SVGAGI. Trimming took off 0 bases at V and 5 bases at J, with 8 bases between the two ends. There are 14 residues in the CDR3.